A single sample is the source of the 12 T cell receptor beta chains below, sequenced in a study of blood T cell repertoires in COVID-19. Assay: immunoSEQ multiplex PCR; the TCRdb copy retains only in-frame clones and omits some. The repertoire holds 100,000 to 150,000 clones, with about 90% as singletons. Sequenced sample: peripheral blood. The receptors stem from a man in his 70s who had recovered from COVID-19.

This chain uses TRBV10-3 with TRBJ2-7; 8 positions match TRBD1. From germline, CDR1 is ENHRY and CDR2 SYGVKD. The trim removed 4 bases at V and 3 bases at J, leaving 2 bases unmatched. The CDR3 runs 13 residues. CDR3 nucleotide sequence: TGTGCCATCAGTGCACAGGGGGGCTACGAGCAGTACTTC. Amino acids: CAISAQGGYEQYF.

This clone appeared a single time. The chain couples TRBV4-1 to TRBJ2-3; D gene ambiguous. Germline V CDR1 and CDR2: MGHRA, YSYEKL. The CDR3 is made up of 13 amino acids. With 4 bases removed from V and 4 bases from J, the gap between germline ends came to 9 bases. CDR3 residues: CASSLESPDTQYF. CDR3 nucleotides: TGCGCCAGCAGCCTAGAGAGTCCAGATACGCAGTATTTT.

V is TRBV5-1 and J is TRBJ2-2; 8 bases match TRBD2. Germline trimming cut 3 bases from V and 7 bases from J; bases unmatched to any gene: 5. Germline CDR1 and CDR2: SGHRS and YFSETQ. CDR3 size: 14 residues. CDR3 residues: CASSSGLGDGELFF. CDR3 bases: TGCGCCAGCAGCTCGGGACTAGGTGACGGGGAGCTGTTTTTT.

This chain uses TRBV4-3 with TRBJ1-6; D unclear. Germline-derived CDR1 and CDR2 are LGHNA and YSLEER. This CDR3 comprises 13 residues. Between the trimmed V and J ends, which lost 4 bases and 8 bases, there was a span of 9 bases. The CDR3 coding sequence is TGCGCCAGCAGCCTCAGACTGGATTCACCCCTCCACTTT. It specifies CASSLRLDSPLHF.

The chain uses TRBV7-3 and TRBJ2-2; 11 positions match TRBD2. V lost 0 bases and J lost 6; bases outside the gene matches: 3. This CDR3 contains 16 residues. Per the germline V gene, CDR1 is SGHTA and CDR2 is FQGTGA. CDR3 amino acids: CASSLTLAGGSGELFF. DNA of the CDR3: TGTGCCAGCAGCTTAACTCTAGCGGGGGGCTCCGGGGAGCTGTTTTTT.

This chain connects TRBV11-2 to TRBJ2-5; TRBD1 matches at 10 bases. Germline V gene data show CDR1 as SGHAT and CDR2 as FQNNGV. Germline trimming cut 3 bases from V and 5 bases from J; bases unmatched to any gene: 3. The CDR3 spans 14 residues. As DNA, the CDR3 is TGTGCCAGCAGCTTTCTGACAGGGGGCGAGACCCAGTACTTC. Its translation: CASSFLTGGETQYF.

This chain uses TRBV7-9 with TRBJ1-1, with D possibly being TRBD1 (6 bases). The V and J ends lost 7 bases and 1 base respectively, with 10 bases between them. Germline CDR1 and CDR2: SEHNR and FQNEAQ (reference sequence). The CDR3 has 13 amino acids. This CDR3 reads CASNSQGNTEAFF. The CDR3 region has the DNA TGTGCCAGCAACTCACAGGGGAACACTGAAGCTTTCTTT.

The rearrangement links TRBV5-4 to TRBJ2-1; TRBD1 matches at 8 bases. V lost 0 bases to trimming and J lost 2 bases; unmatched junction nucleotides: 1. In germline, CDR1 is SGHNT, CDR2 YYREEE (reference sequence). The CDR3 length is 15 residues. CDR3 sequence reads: CASSLGTGTYNEQFF. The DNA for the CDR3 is TGTGCCAGCAGCTTGGGGACAGGGACCTACAATGAGCAGTTCTTC. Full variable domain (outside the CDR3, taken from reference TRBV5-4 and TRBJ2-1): ETGVTQSPTHLIKTRGQQVTLRCSSQSGHNTVSWYQQALGQGPQFIFQYYREEENGRGNFPPRFSGLQFPNYSSELNVNALELDDSALYLCASSLGTGTYNEQFFGPGTRLTVL.

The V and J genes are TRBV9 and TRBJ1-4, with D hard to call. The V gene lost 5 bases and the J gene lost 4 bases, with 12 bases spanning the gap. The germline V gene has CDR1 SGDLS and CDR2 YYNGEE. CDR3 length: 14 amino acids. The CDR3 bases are TGTGCCAGCAGTAGAAACCGGGGTAATGAAAAACTGTTTTTT. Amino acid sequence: CASSRNRGNEKLFF.

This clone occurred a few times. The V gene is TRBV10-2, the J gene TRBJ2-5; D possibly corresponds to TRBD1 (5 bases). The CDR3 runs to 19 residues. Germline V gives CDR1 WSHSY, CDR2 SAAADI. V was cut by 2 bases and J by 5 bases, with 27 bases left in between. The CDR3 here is CASSELFGSARAVLETQYF. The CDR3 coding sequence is TGCGCCAGCAGTGAGCTGTTTGGGTCGGCCAGGGCGGTTTTGGAGACCCAGTACTTC.

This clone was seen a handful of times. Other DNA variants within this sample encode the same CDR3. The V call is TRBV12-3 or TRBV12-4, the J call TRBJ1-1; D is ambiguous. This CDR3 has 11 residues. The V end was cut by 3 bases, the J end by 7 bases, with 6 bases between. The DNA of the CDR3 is TGTGCCAGCAGTTTTTACGGTGAAGCTTTCTTT. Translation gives CASSFYGEAFF.

The CDR3 spells CASSLGDRDTGELFF. The DNA of the CDR3 is TGTGCCAGCAGCTTAGGGGACAGAGATACCGGGGAGCTGTTTTTT. The chain links TRBV7-2 to TRBJ2-2, with 7 bases matching TRBD1. Trimming removed 1 base from V and 5 bases from J; junction bases left unmatched: 4. CDR3 size: 15 residues. The V gene's germline CDR1 is SGHTA and CDR2 FQGNSA.